This TCR beta chain was sequenced for a study of CD8 T cells in Susac syndrome. Random hexamers were used to reverse transcribe an amount of about 0.45 to 1 ug RNA. TCRdb processed the immunoSEQ multiplex PCR reads anew with MiXCR; each CDR3 protein has one entry. The sample includes approximately 130,000 distinct CDR3 sequences, about 95% of them seen just once. This CDR3 has 14 residues. J gave up 8 bases and V 7 bases, and 8 bases lay outside the gene matches. In germline, CDR1 is MNHEY, CDR2 SVGEGT. What was sequenced was CD4+ T cells from PBMCs. The clonotype comes from a human donor in good health. The rearrangement links TRBV6-2 or TRBV6-3 to TRBJ2-1, with TRBD1 identical over 10 bases. This chain's CDR3 is CASIGTGAYYEQFF. The CDR3 DNA reads as TGTGCCAGCATCGGGACAGGGGCTTATTATGAGCAGTTCTTC.